The sample holds a few counts of the clone carrying this TCR beta chain. Its antigen is currently unknown. This record belongs to a study of spatial heterogeneity in lung cancer. Study-level results: Compared with follow-up, resection was when ubiquitous expanded tumor TCRs appeared in blood more.

The time point denotes: sample taken at primary tumor resection. Whole RNA, isolated from tumor, nontumor lung or frozen PBMC, was sequenced without prior sorting. Individual TCR cDNA molecules each bore their own unique molecular identifier. A single record per CDR3 protein comes from TCRdb applying MiXCR to the 5' RACE reads. Found here are 26,000 or so distinct CDR3 sequences, approximately 8.1% of them singletons; the top ten hold 35% to 40%. The input for sequencing was PBMCs, taken at surgery. This TCR was sampled from a female donor with early-stage non-small cell lung cancer.

The DNA for the CDR3 is TGTGCCAGCAGTCCGACCAGGGCGTCTCCATATGGCTACACCTTC. Amino acids: CASSPTRASPYGYTF. The gene calls are TRBV27 and TRBJ1-2, with D possibly being TRBD1 (5 bases). Germline loops: CDR1 MNHEY, CDR2 SMNVEV (reference sequence). CDR3 length: 15 residues. V dropped 5 bases and J dropped 5 bases, with 18 bases sitting between them.